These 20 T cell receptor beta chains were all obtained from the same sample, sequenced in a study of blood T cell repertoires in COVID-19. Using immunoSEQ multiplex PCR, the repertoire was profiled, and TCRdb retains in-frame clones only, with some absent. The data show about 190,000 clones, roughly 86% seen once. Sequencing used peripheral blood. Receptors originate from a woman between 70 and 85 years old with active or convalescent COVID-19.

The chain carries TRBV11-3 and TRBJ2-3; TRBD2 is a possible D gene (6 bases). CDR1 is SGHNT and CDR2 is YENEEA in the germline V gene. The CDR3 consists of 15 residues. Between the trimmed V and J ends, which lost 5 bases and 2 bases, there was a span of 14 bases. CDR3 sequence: CASSLSGLLTDTQYF. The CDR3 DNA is TGTGCCAGCAGCCTATCGGGACTCCTCACAGATACGCAGTATTTT.

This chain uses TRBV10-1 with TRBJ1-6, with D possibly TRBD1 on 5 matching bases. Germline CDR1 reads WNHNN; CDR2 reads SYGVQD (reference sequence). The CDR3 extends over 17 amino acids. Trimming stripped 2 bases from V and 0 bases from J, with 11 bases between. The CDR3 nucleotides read TGCGCCAGCAGTGAGGGGGCAGAGAGCTCCTATAATTCACCCCTCCACTTT. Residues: CASSEGAESSYNSPLHF.

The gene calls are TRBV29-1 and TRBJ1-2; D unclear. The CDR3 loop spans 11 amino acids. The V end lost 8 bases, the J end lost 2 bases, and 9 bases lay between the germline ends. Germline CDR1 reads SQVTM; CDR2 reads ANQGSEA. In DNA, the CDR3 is TGCAGCACCTTCGGGAACTATGGCTACACCTTC. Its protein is CSTFGNYGYTF.

The CDR3 coding sequence is TGCAGCGTTGAGGGTGGCGGGAGTGTCTACAATGAGCAGTTCTTC. Translating gives CSVEGGGSVYNEQFF. The chain uses TRBV29-1 and TRBJ2-1; TRBD2 agrees at 7 bases. V was clipped by 3 bases and J by 3 bases; unmatched bases: 8. Germline V gives CDR1 SQVTM, CDR2 ANQGSEA. The CDR3 consists of 15 residues.

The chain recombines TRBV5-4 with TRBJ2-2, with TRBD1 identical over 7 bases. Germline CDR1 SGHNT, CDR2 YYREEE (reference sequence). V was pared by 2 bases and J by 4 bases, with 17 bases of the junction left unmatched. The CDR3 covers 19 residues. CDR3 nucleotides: TGTGCCAGCAGCTTCCCGTCCTGGAAAGGGGGCTCTGGCACCGGGGAGCTGTTTTTT. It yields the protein CASSFPSWKGGSGTGELFF.

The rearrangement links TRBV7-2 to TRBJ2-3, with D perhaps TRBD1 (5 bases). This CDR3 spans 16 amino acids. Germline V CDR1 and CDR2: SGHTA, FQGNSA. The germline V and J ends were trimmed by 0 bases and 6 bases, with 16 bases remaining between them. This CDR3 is CASSLAQTARTDTQYF. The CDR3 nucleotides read TGTGCCAGCAGCTTAGCCCAGACAGCCCGTACGGATACGCAGTATTTT.

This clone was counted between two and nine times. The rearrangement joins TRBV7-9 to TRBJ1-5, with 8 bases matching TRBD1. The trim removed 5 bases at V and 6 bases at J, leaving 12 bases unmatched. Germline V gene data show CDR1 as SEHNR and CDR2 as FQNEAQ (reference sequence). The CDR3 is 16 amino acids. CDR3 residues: CASSGGVGTGGQPQHF. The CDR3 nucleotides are TGTGCCAGCAGCGGAGGGGTCGGGACAGGAGGTCAGCCCCAGCATTTT.

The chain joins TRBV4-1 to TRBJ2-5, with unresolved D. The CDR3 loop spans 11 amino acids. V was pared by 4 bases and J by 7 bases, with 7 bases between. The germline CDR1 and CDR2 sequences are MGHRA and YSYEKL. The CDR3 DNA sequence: TGCGCCAGCAGCCGATCGGGGACCCAGTACTTC. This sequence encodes CASSRSGTQYF.

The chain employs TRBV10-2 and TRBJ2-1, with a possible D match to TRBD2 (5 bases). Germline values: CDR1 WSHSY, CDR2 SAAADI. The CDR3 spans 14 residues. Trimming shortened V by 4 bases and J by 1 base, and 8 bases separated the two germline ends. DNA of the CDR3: TGCGCCAGCAGTGGGCGCGGGTCCTACAATGAGCAGTTCTTC. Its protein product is CASSGRGSYNEQFF.

The CDR3 bases are TGCGCCAGCAGCTTGGAGCCTAGCGGGACAGAGACCCAGTACTTC. It is translated as CASSLEPSGTETQYF. The genes are TRBV5-1 and TRBJ2-5; the match to TRBD2 covers 9 bases. This CDR3 has 15 residues. The germline V gene encodes CDR1 SGHRS and CDR2 YFSETQ. V dropped 0 bases and J dropped 4; count of bases not matched to a gene: 4. Based on the CDR3 plus reference TRBV5-1 and TRBJ2-5, the full variable domain is KAGVTQTPRYLIKTRGQQVTLSCSPISGHRSVSWYQQTPGQGLQFLFEYFSETQRNKGNFPGRFSGRQFSNSRSEMNVSTLELGDSALYLCASSLEPSGTETQYFGPGTRLLVL.

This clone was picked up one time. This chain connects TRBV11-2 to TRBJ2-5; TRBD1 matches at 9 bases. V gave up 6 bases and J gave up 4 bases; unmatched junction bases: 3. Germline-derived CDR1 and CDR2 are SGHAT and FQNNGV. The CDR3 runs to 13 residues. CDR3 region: CASSRDRAETQYF. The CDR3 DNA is TGTGCCAGCAGTCGGGACAGGGCAGAGACCCAGTACTTC.

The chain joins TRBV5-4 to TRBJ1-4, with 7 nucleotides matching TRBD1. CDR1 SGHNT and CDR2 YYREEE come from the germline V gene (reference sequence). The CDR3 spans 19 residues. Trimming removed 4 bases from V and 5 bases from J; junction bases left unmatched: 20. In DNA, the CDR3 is TGTGCCAGCAGCCTTTGGGGGGAAAGGAGGGGGCGATTGAATGAAAAACTGTTTTTT. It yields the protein CASSLWGERRGRLNEKLFF.

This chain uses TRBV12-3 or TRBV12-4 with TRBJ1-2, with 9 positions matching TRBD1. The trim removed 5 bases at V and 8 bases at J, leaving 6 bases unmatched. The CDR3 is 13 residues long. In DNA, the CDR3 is TGTGCCAGCAGTATCGGACAGGGGCGCGGCTACACCTTC. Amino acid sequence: CASSIGQGRGYTF.

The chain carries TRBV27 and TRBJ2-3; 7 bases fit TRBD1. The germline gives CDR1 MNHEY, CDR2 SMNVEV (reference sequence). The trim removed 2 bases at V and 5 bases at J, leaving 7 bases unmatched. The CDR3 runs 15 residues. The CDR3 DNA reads TGTGCCAGCAGTTTAAGGGCGCACAGGGGAGATACGCAGTATTTT. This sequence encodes CASSLRAHRGDTQYF.

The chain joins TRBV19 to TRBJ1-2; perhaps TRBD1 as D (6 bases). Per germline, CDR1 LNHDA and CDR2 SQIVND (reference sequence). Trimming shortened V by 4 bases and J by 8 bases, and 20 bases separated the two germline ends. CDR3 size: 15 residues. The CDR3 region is CASSTRQSPRGGYTF. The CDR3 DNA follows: TGTGCCAGTAGTACCAGACAATCCCCGAGGGGGGGCTACACCTTC.

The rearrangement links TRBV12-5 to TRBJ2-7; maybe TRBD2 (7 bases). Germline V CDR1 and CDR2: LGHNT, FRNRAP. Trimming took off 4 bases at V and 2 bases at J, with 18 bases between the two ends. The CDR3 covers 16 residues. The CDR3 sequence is CASGSTPARGPYEQYF. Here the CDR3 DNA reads TGTGCTAGTGGTTCTACTCCCGCGCGGGGGCCCTACGAGCAGTACTTC.

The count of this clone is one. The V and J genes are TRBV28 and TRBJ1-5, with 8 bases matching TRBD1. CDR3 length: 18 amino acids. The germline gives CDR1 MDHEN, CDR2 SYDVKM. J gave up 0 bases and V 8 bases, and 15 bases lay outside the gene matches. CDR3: CASCRVGTGWYSNQPQHF. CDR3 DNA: TGTGCCAGCTGTCGAGTAGGGACAGGCTGGTATAGCAATCAGCCCCAGCATTTT.

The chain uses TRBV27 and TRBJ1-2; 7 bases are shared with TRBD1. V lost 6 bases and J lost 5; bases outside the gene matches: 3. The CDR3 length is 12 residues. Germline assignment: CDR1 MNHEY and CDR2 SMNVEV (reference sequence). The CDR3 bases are TGTGCCAGCAGGACGACAGGGTATGGCTACACCTTC. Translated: CASRTTGYGYTF.

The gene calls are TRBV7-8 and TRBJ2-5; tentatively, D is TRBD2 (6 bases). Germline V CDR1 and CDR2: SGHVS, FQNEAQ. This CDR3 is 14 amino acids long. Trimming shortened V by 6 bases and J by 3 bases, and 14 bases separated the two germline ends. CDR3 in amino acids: CASRSDGSEETQYF. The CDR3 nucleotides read TGTGCCAGCAGGTCGGACGGGAGCGAAGAGACCCAGTACTTC.

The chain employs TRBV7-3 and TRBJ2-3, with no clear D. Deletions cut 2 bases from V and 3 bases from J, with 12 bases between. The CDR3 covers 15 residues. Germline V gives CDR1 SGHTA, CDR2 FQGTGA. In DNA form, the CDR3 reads TGTGCCAGCAGCTTATCGGCCAGGCTGACAGATACGCAGTATTTT. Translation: CASSLSARLTDTQYF.